What follows describes a single T cell receptor (beta chain). The table came from immunoSEQ multiplex PCR; TCRdb's copy has only in-frame clones and leaves some out. This sample has 89,000 or so clones, with more than 70% found just once. These data are taken from a study of blood T cell repertoires in COVID-19. CDR1 is MNHEY, CDR2 SVGAGI, per germline. The CDR3 is 13 residues long. Trimming removed 0 bases from V and 6 bases from J, with 5 bases in between. Enrolled during active infection, Seattle patients were then followed longitudinally. Source material: peripheral blood. The sequence derives from a man aged 50-60 years with COVID-19, enrolled during active disease. The chain employs TRBV6-5 and TRBJ2-2; a weak D match, TRBD1 (5 bases). DNA of the CDR3: TGTGCCAGCAGTTACTCGGGGCCCGGGGAGCTGTTTTTT. Protein: CASSYSGPGELFF.